These 31 T cell receptor beta chains were all obtained from the same sample, sequenced in a study of cytomegalovirus exposure and HLA in healthy donors. The study ran its PCR with 60 Vbeta and 13 Jbeta primers. Libraries were prepared by immunoSEQ multiplex PCR; TCRdb keeps only in-frame clonotypes and omits some of them. The data show approximately 130,000 clones, roughly 79% seen once. Material: PBMCs. The receptors were gathered from a man younger than 40 in good health and CMV-seronegative.

The chain is built from TRBV25-1 and TRBJ2-7, with a possible D match to TRBD2 (7 bases). CDR1 and CDR2 from the germline V gene are MGHDK and SYGVNS. The V and J ends lost 2 bases and 4 bases respectively, with 15 bases between them. This CDR3 is 15 amino acids long. The CDR3 bases are TGTGCCAGCAGTGAAGGGGGGGCAGGGGTGTACGAGCAGTACTTC. This sequence encodes CASSEGGAGVYEQYF.

The chain links TRBV6-5 to TRBJ2-7; TRBD1 is a possible D gene (6 bases). The CDR3 length is 11 residues. V was shortened by 6 bases and J by 8 bases, with 11 bases between the two germline ends. Germline V CDR1 and CDR2: MNHEY, SVGAGI. CDR3 bases: TGTGCCAGCAGGAACCGGGACAAGCAGTACTTC. Its protein is CASRNRDKQYF.

The chain is built from TRBV5-1 and TRBJ2-2; D might be TRBD2 (6 bases). Germline V gene sequence: CDR1 SGHRS, CDR2 YFSETQ. The CDR3 spans 17 residues. V dropped 0 bases and J dropped 0 bases, with 12 bases sitting between them. CDR3 amino acids: CASSLGGGTANTGELFF. The CDR3 DNA follows: TGCGCCAGCAGCTTGGGTGGAGGGACGGCGAACACCGGGGAGCTGTTTTTT.

J is TRBJ2-7 and V is TRBV11-1, with 12 bases that match TRBD1. CDR3 size: 17 residues. J was trimmed by 1 base and V by 4 bases; bases with no gene match: 8. Germline V lookup: CDR1 SGHAT, CDR2 FQDESV (reference sequence). CDR3 region: CASSSRDRGPSSYEQYF. The DNA of the CDR3 is TGTGCCAGCAGCTCCCGGGACAGGGGGCCGTCTTCCTACGAGCAGTACTTC.

The chain carries TRBV4-3 and TRBJ1-2, with 7 nucleotides matching TRBD1. This CDR3 has 14 residues. Germline V gives CDR1 LGHNA, CDR2 YSLEER. V lost 3 bases to trimming and J lost 4 bases; unmatched junction nucleotides: 5. The CDR3 DNA reads TGCGCCAGCAGCCAGCTTTCAGGGGGCTATGGCTACACCTTC. It encodes CASSQLSGGYGYTF.

In this sample, this clone turned up a few times. The J gene is TRBJ2-2, the V gene TRBV10-3; 10 bases are a match to TRBD1. After removal of 4 bases from V and 0 bases from J, the junction contained 5 bases not matched to a gene. Germline CDR1 is ENHRY and CDR2 is SYGVKD. This CDR3 spans 17 amino acids. The CDR3 sequence: CAISGQGQGANTGELFF. The DNA for the CDR3 is TGTGCCATCAGTGGCCAAGGACAGGGGGCGAACACCGGGGAGCTGTTTTTT.

The chain is built from TRBV7-2 and TRBJ2-1; 7 nucleotides line up with TRBD2. Unmatched junction bases numbered 8, after V lost 5 bases and J lost 1 base. In germline, CDR1 is SGHTA, CDR2 FQGNSA. The CDR3 spans 16 residues. The DNA of the CDR3 is TGTGCCAGCAGCCCCGGAGGGAGGGATTCCTACAATGAGCAGTTCTTC. Translating it yields CASSPGGRDSYNEQFF.

This chain connects TRBV5-4 to TRBJ2-7, with 12 nucleotides matching TRBD1. CDR1 is SGHNT, CDR2 YYREEE, per germline (reference sequence). J gave up 5 bases and V 0 bases, and 6 bases lay outside the gene matches. The CDR3 consists of 16 residues. CDR3 nucleotide sequence: TGTGCCAGCAGCTTGGAATTGGGACAGGGGGCAAACGAGCAGTACTTC. Translating gives CASSLELGQGANEQYF.

The chain recombines TRBV19 with TRBJ2-7; D possibly corresponds to TRBD1 (5 bases). Trimming stripped 8 bases from V and 0 bases from J, with 17 bases between. Germline V lookup: CDR1 LNHDA, CDR2 SQIVND (reference sequence). This CDR3 has 15 residues. The CDR3 region is CASGNRSSSSYEQYF. In DNA, the CDR3 is TGTGCCAGTGGGAACAGGTCCTCAAGCTCCTACGAGCAGTACTTC. The variable domain in full, completed from reference TRBV19 and TRBJ2-7, reads DGGITQSPKYLFRKEGQNVTLSCEQNLNHDAMYWYRQDPGQGLRLIYYSQIVNDFQKGDIAEGYSVSREKKESFPLTVTSAQKNPTAFYLCASGNRSSSSYEQYFGPGTRLTVT.

The chain recombines TRBV5-1 with TRBJ2-7, with 7 bases fitting TRBD1. The CDR3 is made up of 14 amino acids. The J segment lost 5 bases and the V segment lost 4 bases, leaving 9 bases of the junction unmatched. Germline V lookup: CDR1 SGHRS, CDR2 YFSETQ. CDR3 coding DNA: TGCGCCAGCAGCAGTACCGGGACAGCCAACGAGCAGTACTTC. Encoded protein: CASSSTGTANEQYF.

V and J are TRBV7-9 and TRBJ2-5, with D tentatively TRBD1 (5 bases). V was clipped by 5 bases and J by 2 bases, with 15 bases between them. Germline assignment: CDR1 SEHNR and CDR2 FQNEAQ (reference sequence). CDR3 length: 15 residues. The DNA for the CDR3 is TGTGCCAGCAGCATAAGACAGCTACCTCAAGAGACCCAGTACTTC. This sequence encodes CASSIRQLPQETQYF.

This clone was detected only a few times. This chain uses TRBV27 with TRBJ2-3; TRBD1 aligns across 8 bases. Germline-derived CDR1 and CDR2 are MNHEY and SMNVEV (reference sequence). This CDR3 has 15 amino acids. The J segment lost 8 bases and the V segment lost 5 bases, leaving 12 bases of the junction unmatched. The CDR3 DNA follows: TGTGCCAGCAGTGGACAGGGAGACCCCTCGGGTACGCAGTATTTT. This sequence encodes CASSGQGDPSGTQYF.

This chain uses TRBV2 with TRBJ2-1; 7 bases agree with TRBD2. CDR3 length equals 15 residues. CDR1 SNHLY and CDR2 FYNNEI come from the germline V gene. V gave up 6 bases and J gave up 5 bases; unmatched junction bases: 10. As DNA, the CDR3 is TGTGCCAGCAGGATAATAGGTGGGACTAACAATGAGCAGTTCTTC. Translated: CASRIIGGTNNEQFF.

This chain connects TRBV7-9 to TRBJ1-4; D perhaps matches TRBD1 (6 bases). Germline lookup yields CDR1 SEHNR and CDR2 FQNEAQ (reference sequence). The ends were cut back, 7 bases at V and 7 bases at J, with 13 bases in the middle. The CDR3 covers 13 residues. CDR3 amino acids: CASTGGPSEKLFF. CDR3 nucleotides: TGTGCCAGCACGGGGGGGCCGAGTGAAAAACTGTTTTTT.

J is TRBJ2-7 and V is TRBV29-1, with a tentative D call TRBD2 (6 bases). CDR1 is SQVTM and CDR2 is ANQGSEA in the germline V gene. This CDR3 is built from 17 residues. Trimming cost V 0 bases and J 3 bases, with 21 bases left between them. The CDR3 loop reads CSVEEVRAGTLDYEQYF. CDR3 sequence (DNA): TGCAGCGTTGAAGAAGTGAGGGCAGGGACTCTAGACTACGAGCAGTACTTC.

This clone was counted a few times. V and J are TRBV10-3 and TRBJ2-7; 13 bases align to TRBD2. Germline lookup yields CDR1 ENHRY and CDR2 SYGVKD. The V segment lost 2 bases and the J segment 1 base; nucleotides outside the gene matches: 2. This CDR3 is 16 amino acids long. The CDR3 here is CAISETSGRGSYEQYF. The CDR3 coding sequence is TGTGCCATCAGTGAGACTAGCGGGAGGGGTTCCTACGAGCAGTACTTC.

The J gene is TRBJ1-1, the V gene TRBV19; D is ambiguous. This CDR3 region has 15 residues. The germline V gene has CDR1 LNHDA and CDR2 SQIVND (reference sequence). V was clipped by 3 bases and J by 4 bases, with 15 bases between them. The CDR3 region is CASSIVLGGPTEAFF. The DNA of the CDR3 is TGTGCCAGTAGTATTGTTTTGGGAGGTCCCACTGAAGCTTTCTTT. The entire variable domain, with the rest obtained from reference TRBV19 and TRBJ1-1, is as follows: DGGITQSPKYLFRKEGQNVTLSCEQNLNHDAMYWYRQDPGQGLRLIYYSQIVNDFQKGDIAEGYSVSREKKESFPLTVTSAQKNPTAFYLCASSIVLGGPTEAFFGQGTRLTVV.

J is TRBJ1-1 and V is TRBV6-1; possible D gene TRBD1, 6 bases. Trimming removed 5 bases at V and 0 bases at J, with 13 bases between. The CDR3 length is 15 residues. The germline V gene encodes CDR1 MNHNS and CDR2 SASEGT. CDR3 sequence: CASSLWTDMNTEAFF. In nucleotides, the CDR3 is TGTGCCAGCAGTCTATGGACAGATATGAACACTGAAGCTTTCTTT.

The chain is built from TRBV28 and TRBJ2-3; TRBD1 matches at 7 bases. The CDR3 is made up of 15 amino acids. Germline-derived CDR1 and CDR2 are MDHEN and SYDVKM. J was trimmed by 0 bases and V by 7 bases; bases with no gene match: 7. The CDR3 DNA reads TGTGCCAGCACAAAAGGGACAGCTAGCACAGATACGCAGTATTTT. This encodes CASTKGTASTDTQYF. Combining the CDR3 with reference TRBV28 and TRBJ2-3 gives the whole variable domain DVKVTQSSRYLVKRTGEKVFLECVQDMDHENMFWYRQDPGLGLRLIYFSYDVKMKEKGDIPEGYSVSREKKERFSLILESASTNQTSMYLCASTKGTASTDTQYFGPGTRLTVL.

This clone was recorded a few times. The J gene is TRBJ2-3, the V gene TRBV29-1; D is possibly TRBD1 (5 bases). V was clipped by 5 bases and J by 2 bases, with 11 bases between them. The CDR3 covers 13 residues. Per germline, CDR1 SQVTM and CDR2 ANQGSEA. The DNA for the CDR3 is TGCAGCGTTCTCGACAGTTCCACAGATACGCAGTATTTT. Amino acids: CSVLDSSTDTQYF.

This chain joins TRBV15 and TRBJ2-7, with TRBD1 matching 8 bases. The V segment lost 3 bases and the J segment 2 bases; nucleotides outside the gene matches: 3. This CDR3 has 14 residues. Germline values: CDR1 LNHNV, CDR2 YYDKDF (reference sequence). This CDR3 is CATSSRGQTYEQYF. The CDR3 coding sequence is TGTGCCACCAGCAGCAGGGGGCAAACCTACGAGCAGTACTTC. The complete variable domain, with remaining parts taken from reference TRBV15 and TRBJ2-7, reads DAMVIQNPRYQVTQFGKPVTLSCSQTLNHNVMYWYQQKSSQAPKLLFHYYDKDFNNEADTPDNFQSRRPNTSFCFLDIRSPGLGDTAMYLCATSSRGQTYEQYFGPGTRLTVT.

The gene calls are TRBV12-5 and TRBJ1-1, with a weak D call TRBD1 (6 bases). Trimming took 1 base from V and 2 from J, leaving 8 bases between them. Germline-derived CDR1 and CDR2 are LGHNT and FRNRAP. The CDR3 spans 14 residues. CDR3 DNA: TGTGCTAGTGGTTTGGCAGGGGTCAACACTGAAGCTTTCTTT. Translation: CASGLAGVNTEAFF.

This chain links TRBV18 with TRBJ2-2, with D possibly matching TRBD2 (6 bases). CDR3 length: 15 amino acids. Germline assignment: CDR1 KGHSH and CDR2 LQKENI. Trimming pared 6 bases from V and 4 bases from J, leaving 15 bases between. Here the CDR3 reads CASSPQETSTGELFF. The CDR3 DNA is TGTGCCAGCTCCCCCCAGGAGACTAGCACCGGGGAGCTGTTTTTT.

This clone was seen a single time. The chain recombines TRBV9 with TRBJ2-1, with 10 bases identical to TRBD2. The CDR3 extends over 16 amino acids. Trimming cost V 3 bases and J 7 bases; bases outside gene matches: 10. CDR1 and CDR2 (germline): SGDLS, YYNGEE. The CDR3 DNA reads as TGTGCCAGCAGCGATATTCTAGCGGGAGAACGGAATGAGCAGTTCTTC. Protein sequence: CASSDILAGERNEQFF.

This chain links TRBV6-5 with TRBJ1-1; 8 bases are shared with TRBD1. This CDR3 is built from 15 residues. Germline CDR1 is MNHEY and CDR2 is SVGAGI. J was trimmed by 2 bases and V by 5 bases; bases with no gene match: 7. In DNA form, the CDR3 reads TGTGCCAGCAGTGTATGGACAGGGAAAAACACTGAAGCTTTCTTT. Translated, it gives CASSVWTGKNTEAFF.

CDR3: CASSYWREGQYEQYF. For the CDR3, the DNA is TGTGCCAGCAGTTACTGGCGGGAGGGCCAATACGAGCAGTACTTC. V gene TRBV6-5 combines with J gene TRBJ2-7, with TRBD2 identical over 9 bases. CDR3 length: 15 amino acids. The V gene's germline CDR1 is MNHEY and CDR2 SVGAGI. Germline trimming cut 1 base from V and 4 bases from J; bases unmatched to any gene: 5.

The chain is built from TRBV7-9 and TRBJ1-4; no clear D gene. Germline CDR1 reads SEHNR; CDR2 reads FQNEAQ (reference sequence). The ends were cut back, 3 bases at V and 4 bases at J, with 9 bases in the middle. This CDR3 is built from 14 residues. Written as DNA, the CDR3 is TGTGCCAGCAGCTTTGTACAGCTTAATGAAAAACTGTTTTTT. Translated: CASSFVQLNEKLFF. Filled out from reference TRBV7-9 and TRBJ1-4, the complete variable domain reads DTGVSQNPRHKITKRGQNVTFRCDPISEHNRLYWYRQTLGQGPEFLTYFQNEAQLEKSRLLSDRFSAERPKGSFSTLEIQRTEQGDSAMYLCASSFVQLNEKLFFGSGTQLSVL.

The table lists this clone with a count of one. The gene calls are TRBV11-2 and TRBJ1-5; no clear D gene. The ends were cut back, 4 bases at V and 4 bases at J, with 8 bases in the middle. The germline gives CDR1 SGHAT, CDR2 FQNNGV. This CDR3 contains 13 residues. The CDR3 sequence is CASSSTDNQPQHF. Written as DNA, the CDR3 is TGTGCCAGCAGCTCAACAGATAATCAGCCCCAGCATTTT.

The chain is built from TRBV28 and TRBJ2-1; D is undetermined. This CDR3 is built from 14 residues. The V gene's germline CDR1 is MDHEN and CDR2 SYDVKM. V shed 3 bases and J shed 7 bases, with 13 bases lying between them. The CDR3 bases are TGTGCCAGCAGTTTCCCGTCTGTGCAGAATGAGCAGTTCTTC. It codes for CASSFPSVQNEQFF.

With regard to this clone: The junction does not match germline at one end; this may be a read error. The chain recombines TRBV4-1 with TRBJ2-5; 12 positions agree with TRBD2. Germline V gene data show CDR1 as MGHRA and CDR2 as YSYEKL. The length of the CDR3 is 19 residues. The CDR3 region has the DNA TGCGCCGGCAGCCAGGCGCGGGCTAGCGGGGGGGCCGGGGAGGAGACCCAGTACTTC. The encoded protein is CAGSQARASGGAGEETQYF.

J is TRBJ1-3 and V is TRBV7-2, with 7 bases aligning to TRBD1. This CDR3 has 17 residues. With V trimmed by 3 bases and J by 0 bases, 8 bases remained unmatched. The germline CDR1 and CDR2 sequences are SGHTA and FQGNSA. CDR3 DNA: TGTGCCAGCAGCTTCACCGGGACAGCGAACTCTGGAAACACCATATATTTT. Translating gives CASSFTGTANSGNTIYF.